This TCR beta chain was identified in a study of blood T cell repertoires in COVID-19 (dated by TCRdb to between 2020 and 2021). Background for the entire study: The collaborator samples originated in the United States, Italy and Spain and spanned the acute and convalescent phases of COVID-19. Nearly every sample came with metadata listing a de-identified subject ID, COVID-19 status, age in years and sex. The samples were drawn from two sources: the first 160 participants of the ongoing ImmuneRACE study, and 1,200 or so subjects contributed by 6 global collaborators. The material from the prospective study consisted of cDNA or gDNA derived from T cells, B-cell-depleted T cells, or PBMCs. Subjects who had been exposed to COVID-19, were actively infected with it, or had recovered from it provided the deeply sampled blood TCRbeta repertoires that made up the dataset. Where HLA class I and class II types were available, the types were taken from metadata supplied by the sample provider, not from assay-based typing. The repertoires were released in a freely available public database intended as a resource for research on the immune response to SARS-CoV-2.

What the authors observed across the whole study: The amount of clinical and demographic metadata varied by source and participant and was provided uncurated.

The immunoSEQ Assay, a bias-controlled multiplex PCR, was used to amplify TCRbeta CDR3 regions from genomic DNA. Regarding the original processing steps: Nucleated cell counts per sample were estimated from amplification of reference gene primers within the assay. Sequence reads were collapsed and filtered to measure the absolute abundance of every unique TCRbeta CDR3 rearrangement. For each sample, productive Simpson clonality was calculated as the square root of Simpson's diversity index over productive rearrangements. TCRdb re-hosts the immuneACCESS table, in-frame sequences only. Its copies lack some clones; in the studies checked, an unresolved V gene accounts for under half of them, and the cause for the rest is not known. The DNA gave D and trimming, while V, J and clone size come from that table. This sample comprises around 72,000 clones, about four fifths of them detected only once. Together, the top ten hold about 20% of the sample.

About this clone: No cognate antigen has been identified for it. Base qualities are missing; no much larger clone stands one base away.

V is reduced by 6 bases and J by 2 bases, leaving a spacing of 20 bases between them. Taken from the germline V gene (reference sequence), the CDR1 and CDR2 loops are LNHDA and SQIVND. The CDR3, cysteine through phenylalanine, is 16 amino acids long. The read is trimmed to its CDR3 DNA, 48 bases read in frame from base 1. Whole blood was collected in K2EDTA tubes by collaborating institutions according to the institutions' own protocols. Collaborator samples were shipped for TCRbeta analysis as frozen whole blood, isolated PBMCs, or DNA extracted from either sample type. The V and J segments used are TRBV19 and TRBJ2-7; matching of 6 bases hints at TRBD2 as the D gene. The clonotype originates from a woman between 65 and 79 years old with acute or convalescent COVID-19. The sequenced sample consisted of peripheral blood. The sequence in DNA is TGTGCCAGTAGCCGTGTAAGTGCGGGATATACCTACGAGCAGTACTTC. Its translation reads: CASSRVSAGYTYEQYF.